Listed below are T cell receptor beta chains from one sample, sequenced in a study of brain T cells in children with intractable seizures. Libraries were prepared by immunoSEQ multiplex PCR; TCRdb keeps only in-frame clonotypes and omits some of them. In the table there are fewer than 85,000 clones, 90% to 95% of which are singletons. Sample: peripheral blood, taken at surgery. These receptors originate from a boy less than two years old with tuberous sclerosis and intractable seizures. CDR3s include the opening cysteine and the closing phenylalanine or tryptophan. Each record gives: clone size, J gene, D gene, V gene, CDR3 DNA, CDR3 protein. D genes are given only for firm matches. A clone size is listed for some rows: how often the clone was seen (once, few, many), or a class if it is expanded.

abundance: NA; j_gene: TRBJ2-2; d_gene: NA; v_gene: TRBV12-3/TRBV12-4; CDR3nt: TGTGCCAGCAGTTTCAGGGGCGGGGAGCTGTTTTTT; CDR3aa: CASSFRGGELFF
abundance: NA; j_gene: TRBJ1-1; d_gene: TRBD1; v_gene: TRBV7-9; CDR3nt: TGTGCCAGCATCAAACAGGGGGACACTGAAGCTTTCTTT; CDR3aa: CASIKQGDTEAFF
abundance: NA; j_gene: TRBJ2-7; d_gene: NA; v_gene: TRBV2; CDR3nt: TGTGCCATCAAGCTCCAGAACTACGAGCAGTACTTC; CDR3aa: CAIKLQNYEQYF
abundance: few; j_gene: TRBJ1-6; d_gene: NA; v_gene: TRBV2; CDR3nt: TGTGCCAGCATGGGGAGCAGTAATTCACCCCTCCACTTT; CDR3aa: CASMGSSNSPLHF
abundance: NA; j_gene: TRBJ2-3; d_gene: TRBD2; v_gene: TRBV7-6; CDR3nt: TGTGCCAGCAGCTTAGATCTTCTCTCTAGCGGGGAAGGAGAGGCAGATACGCAGTATTTT; CDR3aa: CASSLDLLSSGEGEADTQYF
abundance: NA; j_gene: TRBJ2-7; d_gene: NA; v_gene: TRBV6-5; CDR3nt: TGTGCCAGCAGTTATGGTCCAGCCTACGAGCAGTACTTC; CDR3aa: CASSYGPAYEQYF
abundance: NA; j_gene: TRBJ1-2; d_gene: NA; v_gene: TRBV19; CDR3nt: TGTGCCAGTAGTATAGACAGGGAAATGGGCTATGGCTACACCTTC; CDR3aa: CASSIDREMGYGYTF
abundance: NA; j_gene: TRBJ2-1; d_gene: NA; v_gene: TRBV11-3; CDR3nt: TGTGCCAGCAGCTTAGAGGCTAGTGGTGAGCAGTTCTTC; CDR3aa: CASSLEASGEQFF
abundance: NA; j_gene: TRBJ2-1; d_gene: TRBD2; v_gene: TRBV2; CDR3nt: TGTGCCACCGCGCGGCCTAGCGGGTACAATGAGCAGTTCTTC; CDR3aa: CATARPSGYNEQFF
abundance: NA; j_gene: TRBJ1-1; d_gene: NA; v_gene: TRBV19; CDR3nt: TGTGCCAGCGGAGATCTTCCAGGGATCACTGAAGCTTTCTTT; CDR3aa: CASGDLPGITEAFF
abundance: NA; j_gene: TRBJ2-1; d_gene: TRBD1; v_gene: TRBV27; CDR3nt: TGTGCCAGCAGAGCCGGGACAGGCCCCTCAAATGAGCAGTTCTTC; CDR3aa: CASRAGTGPSNEQFF
abundance: NA; j_gene: TRBJ1-3; d_gene: NA; v_gene: TRBV19; CDR3nt: TGTGCCAGTAGTATCGACGCCGGGACTGGAAACACCATATATTTT; CDR3aa: CASSIDAGTGNTIYF
abundance: NA; j_gene: TRBJ1-3; d_gene: NA; v_gene: TRBV5-4; CDR3nt: TGTGCCAGCAGCTGGGGCGGAGGAAACACCATATATTTT; CDR3aa: CASSWGGGNTIYF
abundance: NA; j_gene: TRBJ1-1; d_gene: NA; v_gene: TRBV6-5; CDR3nt: TGTGCCAGCAGTTACTGGCCTGAACTAAGTGAAGCTTTCTTT; CDR3aa: CASSYWPELSEAFF
abundance: NA; j_gene: TRBJ2-5; d_gene: TRBD2; v_gene: TRBV27; CDR3nt: TGTGCCAGCAGTAGACTAGCGGGGGGGCCAGAGACCCAGTACTTC; CDR3aa: CASSRLAGGPETQYF
abundance: NA; j_gene: TRBJ1-1; d_gene: NA; v_gene: TRBV27; CDR3nt: TGTGCCAGCAGTTTAGGGGATAACACTGAAGCTTTCTTT; CDR3aa: CASSLGDNTEAFF